This T cell receptor (beta chain) appears in the sequencing data of a study of identical twins. The study's findings and limits: Beta out-of-frame twin sharing showed a weaker excess. Analyses based on zero insertions could be partly confounded by invariant MAIT and iNKT cells.

In the case of this clonotype: Its specificity is not known.

V was clipped by 5 bases and J by 0 bases, with 17 bases between them. The CDR3 runs to 16 residues. CDR1 is SGHTA, CDR2 FQGNSA, per germline. One entry per CDR3 protein results from TCRdb running MiXCR on the 5' RACE reads. The sample has nearly 900,000 distinct CDR3 sequences, over 9% seen once; the top ten hold around 1.6%. These data also formed part of another study, on yellow fever vaccine responses in identical twins.

The TCR was taken from a woman aged 18-35 years in good health. The chain combines TRBV7-2 with TRBJ2-7, with D possibly being TRBD1 (6 bases). Material for sequencing was PBMCs. This CDR3 is CASSPGQSSNSYEQYF. The CDR3 nucleotides read TGTGCCAGCAGCCCAGGACAGAGCTCCAACTCCTACGAGCAGTACTTC.